The rows below give T cell receptor beta chains drawn from one sample of a study of cytomegalovirus exposure and HLA in healthy donors. Repertoires were generated with immunoSEQ multiplex PCR, while TCRdb's copy carries only in-frame clones and drops some. Of about 83,000 clones in the sample, 70% to 80% are singletons; the top ten hold approximately 8.9%. Sample: PBMCs. The receptors derive from a man aged 60 to 69 in good health and CMV-seronegative. CDR3s include the opening cysteine and the closing phenylalanine or tryptophan. A D gene is named only where the DNA matches it firmly. For some rows the clone size is stated as once, few or many, or as a class when expanded; others skip it.

16	-	-	TRBV6-1	TRBJ1-4	TGTGCCAGCAGTGAAACATATCCGGGTGCTAATGAAAAACTGTTTTTT	CASSETYPGANEKLFF
16	-	-	TRBV5-5	TRBJ2-6	TGTGCCAGCAGCTTGGTAATCCTCTCTGGGGCCAACGTCCTGACTTTC	CASSLVILSGANVLTF
14	-	few	TRBV15	TRBJ2-7	TGTGCCACCAGCAGCCGAACAGGGTCTTACGAGCAGTACTTC	CATSSRTGSYEQYF
11	-	-	TRBV6-1	TRBJ1-1	TGTGCCAGCAGTGAAGCGCTTCGGGCTTTCTTT	CASSEALRAFF
15	TRBD2	-	TRBV5-1	TRBJ2-7	TGCGCCAGCAGCTTGGAGGGCACTAGCGGGAGCGAGCAGTACTTC	CASSLEGTSGSEQYF
16	TRBD1	-	TRBV5-5	TRBJ1-2	TGTGCCAGCAGCCTCTCCGGGACAGGGGGAGTAAGTGGCTACACCTTC	CASSLSGTGGVSGYTF
16	-	-	TRBV5-1	TRBJ2-1	TGCGCCAGCAGCTTGGCGGCGGGGAGCTCCTACAATGAGCAGTTCTTC	CASSLAAGSSYNEQFF
14	-	-	TRBV4-3	TRBJ2-5	TGCGCCAGCAGCCAAGTCGGAGGGCGAGAGACCCAGTACTTC	CASSQVGGRETQYF
15	-	-	TRBV28	TRBJ2-5	TGTGCCAGCAGTTTGTCCCCAATACCCCAGGAGACCCAGTACTTC	CASSLSPIPQETQYF
17	TRBD1	-	TRBV2	TRBJ2-6	TGTGCCAGCCATCGGACAGGGGGAAGCTCTGGGGCCAACGTCCTGACTTTC	CASHRTGGSSGANVLTF
17	-	-	TRBV4-1	TRBJ1-3	TGCGCCAGCAGCCAAGATAGCGGATCATCCTCTGGAAACACCATATATTTT	CASSQDSGSSSGNTIYF
16	TRBD1	few	TRBV5-4	TRBJ2-4	TGTGCCAGCAGCACCCGGGACAGGGGGACGGGAAACATTCAGTACTTC	CASSTRDRGTGNIQYF
14	-	-	TRBV27	TRBJ2-5	TGTGCCAGCAGTCCCGGGGACTTTCAGGAGACCCAGTACTTC	CASSPGDFQETQYF
14	-	-	TRBV18	TRBJ1-1	TGTGCCAGCTCACCCTCTACCGGGGGGACTGAAGCTTTCTTT	CASSPSTGGTEAFF
13	-	-	TRBV7-9	TRBJ1-2	TGTGCCAGCAGCTTATTAGAGGGTGACGGCTACACCTTC	CASSLLEGDGYTF
15	TRBD2	-	TRBV5-4	TRBJ2-7	TGTGCCAGCAGCACACTAGCGGGAGAATCCTACGAGCAGTACTTC	CASSTLAGESYEQYF
12	TRBD2	-	TRBV28	TRBJ2-4	TGTGCCGTCCGGCGGGGGGAAAACATTCAGTACTTC	CAVRRGENIQYF
14	-	-	TRBV5-1	TRBJ2-5	TGCGCCAGCAGCTTGGCCCCGGCGGGGGAGACCCAGTACTTC	CASSLAPAGETQYF
16	-	-	TRBV9	TRBJ1-4	TGTGCCAGCAGCGTAGCTGGGGGGGCAACTAATGAAAAACTGTTTTTT	CASSVAGGATNEKLFF
15	-	-	TRBV11-2	TRBJ1-3	TGTGCCAGCAGCTTTGCGATCCCACCTGGAAACACCATATATTTT	CASSFAIPPGNTIYF
15	-	-	TRBV5-1	TRBJ2-6	TGCGCCAGCAGCGATGGACAGTCTGGGGCCAACGTCCTGACTTTC	CASSDGQSGANVLTF
17	TRBD1	-	TRBV7-8	TRBJ2-2	TGTGCCAGCAGCTTACTTGGGACAGGAGCGAACACCGGGGAGCTGTTTTTT	CASSLLGTGANTGELFF
12	-	-	TRBV15	TRBJ2-5	TGTGCCACCAGTACCGGGACTCAGCCCCAGTACTTC	CATSTGTQPQYF
15	-	-	TRBV5-6	TRBJ1-5	TGTGCCAGCAGCTTGGGGGGGAGGGGAGATCAGCCCCAGCATTTT	CASSLGGRGDQPQHF